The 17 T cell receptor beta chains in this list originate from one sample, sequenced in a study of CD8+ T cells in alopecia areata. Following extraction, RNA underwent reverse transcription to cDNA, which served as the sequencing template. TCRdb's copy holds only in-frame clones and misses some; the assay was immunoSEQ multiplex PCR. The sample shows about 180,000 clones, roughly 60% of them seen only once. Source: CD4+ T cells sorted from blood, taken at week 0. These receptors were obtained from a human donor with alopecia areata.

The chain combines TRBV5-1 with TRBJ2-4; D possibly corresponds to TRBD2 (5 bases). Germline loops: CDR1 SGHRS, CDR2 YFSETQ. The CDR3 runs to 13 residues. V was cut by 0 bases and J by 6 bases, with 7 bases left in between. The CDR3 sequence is CASSLAEGNIQYF. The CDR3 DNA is TGCGCCAGCAGCTTGGCCGAGGGAAACATTCAGTACTTC.

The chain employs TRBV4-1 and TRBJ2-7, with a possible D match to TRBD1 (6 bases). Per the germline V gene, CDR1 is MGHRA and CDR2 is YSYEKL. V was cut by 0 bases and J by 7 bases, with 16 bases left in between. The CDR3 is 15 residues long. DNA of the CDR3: TGCGCCAGCAGCCAAGATACGTCAGGGGCGAGGGAGCAGTACTTC. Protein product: CASSQDTSGAREQYF.

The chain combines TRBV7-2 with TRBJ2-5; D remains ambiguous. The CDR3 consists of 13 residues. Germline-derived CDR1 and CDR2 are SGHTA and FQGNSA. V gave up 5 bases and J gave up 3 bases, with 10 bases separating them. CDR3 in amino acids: CASSARTEETQYF. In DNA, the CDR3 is TGTGCCAGCAGCGCCAGGACGGAAGAGACCCAGTACTTC. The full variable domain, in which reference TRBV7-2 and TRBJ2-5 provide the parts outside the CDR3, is GAGVSQSPSNKVTEKGKDVELRCDPISGHTALYWYRQSLGQGLEFLIYFQGNSAPDKSGLPSDRFSAERTGGSVSTLTIQRTQQEDSAVYLCASSARTEETQYFGPGTRLLVL.

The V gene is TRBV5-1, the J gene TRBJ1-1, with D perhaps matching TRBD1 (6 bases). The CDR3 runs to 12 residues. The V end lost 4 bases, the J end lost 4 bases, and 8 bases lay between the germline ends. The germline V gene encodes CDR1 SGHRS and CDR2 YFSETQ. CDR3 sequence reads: CASSQGSTEAFF. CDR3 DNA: TGCGCCAGCAGCCAGGGGAGCACTGAAGCTTTCTTT.

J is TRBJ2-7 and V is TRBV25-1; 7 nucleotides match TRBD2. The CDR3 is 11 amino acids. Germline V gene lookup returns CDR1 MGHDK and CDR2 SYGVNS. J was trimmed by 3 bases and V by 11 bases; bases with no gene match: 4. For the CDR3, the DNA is TGTGCCGTCGGCGGGGGCTACGAGCAGTACTTC. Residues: CAVGGGYEQYF.

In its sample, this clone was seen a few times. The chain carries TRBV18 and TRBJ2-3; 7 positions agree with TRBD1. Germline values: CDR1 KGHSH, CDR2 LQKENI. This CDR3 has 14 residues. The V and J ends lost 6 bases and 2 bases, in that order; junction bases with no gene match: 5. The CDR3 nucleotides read TGTGCCAGCTCCCAGGACAGGAACACAGATACGCAGTATTTT. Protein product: CASSQDRNTDTQYF.

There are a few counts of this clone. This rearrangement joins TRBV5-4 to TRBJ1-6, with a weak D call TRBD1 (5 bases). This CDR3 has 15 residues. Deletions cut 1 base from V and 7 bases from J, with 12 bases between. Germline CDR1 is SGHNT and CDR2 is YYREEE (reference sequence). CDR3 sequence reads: CASSLNRGRNSPLHF. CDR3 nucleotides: TGTGCCAGCAGCTTGAATAGGGGCAGGAATTCACCCCTCCACTTT.

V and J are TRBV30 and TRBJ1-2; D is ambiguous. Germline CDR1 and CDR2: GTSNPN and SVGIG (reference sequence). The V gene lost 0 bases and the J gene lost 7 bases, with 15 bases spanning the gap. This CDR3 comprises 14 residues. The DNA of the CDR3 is TGTGCCTGGAGTGTACCCGCACTCCGGAGTGGCTACACCTTC. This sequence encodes CAWSVPALRSGYTF.

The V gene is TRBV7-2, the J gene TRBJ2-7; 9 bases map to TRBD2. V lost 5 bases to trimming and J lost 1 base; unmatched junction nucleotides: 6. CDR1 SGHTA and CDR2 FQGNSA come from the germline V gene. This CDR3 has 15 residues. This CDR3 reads CASSGPSGVSYEQYF. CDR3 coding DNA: TGTGCCAGCAGCGGGCCTAGCGGGGTATCCTACGAGCAGTACTTC.

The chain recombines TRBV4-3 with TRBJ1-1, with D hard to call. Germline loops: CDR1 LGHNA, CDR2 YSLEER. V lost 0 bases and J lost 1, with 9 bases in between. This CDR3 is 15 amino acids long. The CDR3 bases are TGCGCCAGCAGCCAAGAACACGAGCGGAACACTGAAGCTTTCTTT. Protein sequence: CASSQEHERNTEAFF.

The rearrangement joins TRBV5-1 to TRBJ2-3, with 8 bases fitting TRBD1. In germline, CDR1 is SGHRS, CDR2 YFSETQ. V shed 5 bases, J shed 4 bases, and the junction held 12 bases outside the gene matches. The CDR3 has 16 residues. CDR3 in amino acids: CASSPRPGQAADTQYF. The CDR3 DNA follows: TGCGCCAGCAGTCCTAGACCGGGACAGGCGGCAGATACGCAGTATTTT. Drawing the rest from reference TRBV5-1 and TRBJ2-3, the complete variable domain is KAGVTQTPRYLIKTRGQQVTLSCSPISGHRSVSWYQQTPGQGLQFLFEYFSETQRNKGNFPGRFSGRQFSNSRSEMNVSTLELGDSALYLCASSPRPGQAADTQYFGPGTRLTVL.

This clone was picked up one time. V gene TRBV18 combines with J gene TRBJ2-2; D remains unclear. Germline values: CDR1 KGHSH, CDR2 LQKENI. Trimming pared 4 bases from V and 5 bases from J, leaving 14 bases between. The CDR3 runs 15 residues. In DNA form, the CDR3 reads TGTGCCAGCTCACTTCGAAGGACGGATACCGGGGAGCTGTTTTTT. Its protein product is CASSLRRTDTGELFF.

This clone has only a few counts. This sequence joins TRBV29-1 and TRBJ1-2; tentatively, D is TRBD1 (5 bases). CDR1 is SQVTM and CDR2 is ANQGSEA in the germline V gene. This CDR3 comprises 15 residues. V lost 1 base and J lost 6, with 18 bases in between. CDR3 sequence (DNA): TGCAGCGTTGAAGCCCAGTTGCGGGGAGGGGATGGCTACACCTTC. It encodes CSVEAQLRGGDGYTF.

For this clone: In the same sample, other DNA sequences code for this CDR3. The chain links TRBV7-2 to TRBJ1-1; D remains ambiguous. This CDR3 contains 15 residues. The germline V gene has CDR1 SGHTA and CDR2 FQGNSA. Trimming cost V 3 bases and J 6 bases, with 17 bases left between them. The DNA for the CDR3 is TGTGCCAGCAGCTTTCTTGTGGGCCTTGACGCTGAAGCTTTCTTT. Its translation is CASSFLVGLDAEAFF.

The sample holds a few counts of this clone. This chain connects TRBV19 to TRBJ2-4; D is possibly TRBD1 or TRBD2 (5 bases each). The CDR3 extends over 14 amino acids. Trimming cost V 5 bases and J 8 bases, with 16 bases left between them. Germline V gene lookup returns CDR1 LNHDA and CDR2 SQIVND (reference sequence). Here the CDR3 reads CASSPGLPGDIQYF. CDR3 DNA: TGTGCCAGTAGTCCGGGGCTACCTGGTGACATTCAGTACTTC.

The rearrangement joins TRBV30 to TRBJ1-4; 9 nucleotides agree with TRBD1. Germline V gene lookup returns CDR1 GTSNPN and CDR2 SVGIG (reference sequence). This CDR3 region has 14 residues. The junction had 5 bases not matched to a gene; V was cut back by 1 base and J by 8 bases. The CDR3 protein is CAWSAGQGSEKLFF. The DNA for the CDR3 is TGTGCCTGGAGTGCCGGACAGGGGAGCGAAAAACTGTTTTTT.

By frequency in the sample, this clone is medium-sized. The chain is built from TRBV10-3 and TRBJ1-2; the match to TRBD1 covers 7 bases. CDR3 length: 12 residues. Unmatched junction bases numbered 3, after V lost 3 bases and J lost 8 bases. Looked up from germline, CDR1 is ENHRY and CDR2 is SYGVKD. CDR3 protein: CAISDRGEGYTF. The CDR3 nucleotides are TGTGCCATCAGTGACAGGGGGGAAGGCTACACCTTC.